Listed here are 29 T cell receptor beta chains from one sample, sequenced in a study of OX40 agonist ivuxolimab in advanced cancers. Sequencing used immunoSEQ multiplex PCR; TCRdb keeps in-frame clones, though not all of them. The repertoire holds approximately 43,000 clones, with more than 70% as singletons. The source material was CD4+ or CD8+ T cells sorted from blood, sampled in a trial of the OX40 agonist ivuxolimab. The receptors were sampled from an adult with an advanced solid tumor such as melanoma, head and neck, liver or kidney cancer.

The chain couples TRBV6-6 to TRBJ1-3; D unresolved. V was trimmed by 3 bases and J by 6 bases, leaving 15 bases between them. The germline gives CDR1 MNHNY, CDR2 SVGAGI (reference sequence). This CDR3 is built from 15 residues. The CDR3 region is CASSYGDTLLNTIYF. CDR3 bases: TGTGCCAGCAGTTATGGCGATACGCTATTAAACACCATATATTTT.

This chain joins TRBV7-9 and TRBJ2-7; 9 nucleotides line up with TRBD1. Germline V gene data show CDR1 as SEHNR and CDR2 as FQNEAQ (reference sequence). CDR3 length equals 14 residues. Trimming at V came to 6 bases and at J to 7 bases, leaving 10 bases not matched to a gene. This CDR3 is CASSRGQGVREQYF. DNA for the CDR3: TGTGCCAGCAGTCGGGGACAGGGCGTGAGAGAGCAGTACTTC. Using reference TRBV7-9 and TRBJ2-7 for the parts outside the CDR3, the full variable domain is DTGVSQNPRHKITKRGQNVTFRCDPISEHNRLYWYRQTLGQGPEFLTYFQNEAQLEKSRLLSDRFSAERPKGSFSTLEIQRTEQGDSAMYLCASSRGQGVREQYFGPGTRLTVT.

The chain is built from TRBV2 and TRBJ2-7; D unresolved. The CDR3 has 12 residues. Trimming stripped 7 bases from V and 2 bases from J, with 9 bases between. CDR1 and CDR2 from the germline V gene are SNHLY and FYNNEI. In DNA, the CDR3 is TGTGCCAGCAAACCTCGAGCCTACGAGCAGTACTTC. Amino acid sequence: CASKPRAYEQYF.

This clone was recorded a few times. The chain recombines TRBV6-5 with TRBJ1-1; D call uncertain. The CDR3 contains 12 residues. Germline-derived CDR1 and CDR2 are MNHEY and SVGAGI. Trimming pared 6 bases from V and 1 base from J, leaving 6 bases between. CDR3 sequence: CASSAENTEAFF. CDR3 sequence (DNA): TGTGCCAGCAGCGCAGAGAACACTGAAGCTTTCTTT.

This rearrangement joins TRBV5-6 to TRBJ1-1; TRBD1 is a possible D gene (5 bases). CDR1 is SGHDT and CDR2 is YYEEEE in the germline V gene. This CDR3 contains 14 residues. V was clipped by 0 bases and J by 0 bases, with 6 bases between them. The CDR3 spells CASSLEGMNTEAFF. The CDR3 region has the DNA TGTGCCAGCAGCTTGGAGGGGATGAACACTGAAGCTTTCTTT.

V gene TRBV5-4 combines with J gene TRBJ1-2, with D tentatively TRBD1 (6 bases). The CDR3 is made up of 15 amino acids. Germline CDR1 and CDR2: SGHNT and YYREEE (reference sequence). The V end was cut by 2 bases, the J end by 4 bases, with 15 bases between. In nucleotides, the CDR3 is TGTGCCAGCAGCTTCCCGGACAGACTAGTCTATGGCTACACCTTC. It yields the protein CASSFPDRLVYGYTF.

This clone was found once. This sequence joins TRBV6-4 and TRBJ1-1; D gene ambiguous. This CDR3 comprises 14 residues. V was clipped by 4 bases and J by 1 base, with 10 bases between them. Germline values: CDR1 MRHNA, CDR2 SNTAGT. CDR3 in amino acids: CASSAEGTNTEAFF. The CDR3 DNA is TGTGCCAGCAGTGCCGAAGGAACGAACACTGAAGCTTTCTTT.

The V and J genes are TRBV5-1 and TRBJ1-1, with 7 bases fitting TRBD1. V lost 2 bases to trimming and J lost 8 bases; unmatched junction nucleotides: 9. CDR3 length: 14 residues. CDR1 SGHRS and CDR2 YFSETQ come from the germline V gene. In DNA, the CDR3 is TGCGCCAGCAGCTTAGCAGGGGGTTCGTCCGAAGCTTTCTTT. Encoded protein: CASSLAGGSSEAFF.

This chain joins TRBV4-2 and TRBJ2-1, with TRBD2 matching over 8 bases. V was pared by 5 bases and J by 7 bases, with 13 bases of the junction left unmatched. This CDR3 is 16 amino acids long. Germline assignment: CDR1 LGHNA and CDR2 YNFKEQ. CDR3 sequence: CASSYRLERGGNEQFF. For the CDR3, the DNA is TGTGCCAGCAGCTACCGACTAGAACGGGGGGGGAATGAGCAGTTCTTC.

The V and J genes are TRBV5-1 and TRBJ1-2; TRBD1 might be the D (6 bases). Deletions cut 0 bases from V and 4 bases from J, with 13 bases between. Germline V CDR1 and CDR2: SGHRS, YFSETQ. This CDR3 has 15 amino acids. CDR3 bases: TGCGCCAGCAGCTTGGCCCAGACAGGCCTCTATGGCTACACCTTC. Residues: CASSLAQTGLYGYTF.

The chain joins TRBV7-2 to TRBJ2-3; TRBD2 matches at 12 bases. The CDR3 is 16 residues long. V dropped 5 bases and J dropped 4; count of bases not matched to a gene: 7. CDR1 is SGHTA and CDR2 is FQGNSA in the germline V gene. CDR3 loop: CASSVTASGGADTQYF. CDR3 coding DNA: TGTGCCAGCAGCGTAACGGCTAGCGGGGGGGCAGATACGCAGTATTTT.

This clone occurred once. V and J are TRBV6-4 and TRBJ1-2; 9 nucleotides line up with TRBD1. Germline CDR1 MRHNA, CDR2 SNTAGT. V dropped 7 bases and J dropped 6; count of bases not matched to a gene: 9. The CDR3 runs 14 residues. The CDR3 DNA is TGTGCCAGCAAGGAGTCCGGGACAGGGAATGGCTACACCTTC. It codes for CASKESGTGNGYTF.

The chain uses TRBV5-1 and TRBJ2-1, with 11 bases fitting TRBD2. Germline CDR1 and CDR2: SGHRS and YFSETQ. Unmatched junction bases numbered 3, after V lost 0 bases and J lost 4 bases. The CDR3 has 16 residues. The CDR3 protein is CASSLGGLAAYNEQFF. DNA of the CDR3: TGCGCCAGCAGCTTGGGGGGACTAGCGGCTTACAATGAGCAGTTCTTC.

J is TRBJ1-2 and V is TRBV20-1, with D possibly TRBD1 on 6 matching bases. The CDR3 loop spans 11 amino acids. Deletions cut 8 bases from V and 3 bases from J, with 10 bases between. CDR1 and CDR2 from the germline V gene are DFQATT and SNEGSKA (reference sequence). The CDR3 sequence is CSTDSYYGYTF. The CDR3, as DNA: TGCAGTACGGACAGCTACTATGGCTACACCTTC.

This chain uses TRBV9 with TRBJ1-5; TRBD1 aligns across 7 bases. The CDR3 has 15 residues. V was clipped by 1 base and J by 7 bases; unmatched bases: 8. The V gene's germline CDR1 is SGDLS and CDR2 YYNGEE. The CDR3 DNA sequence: TGTGCCAGCAGCGTACACGGACAGGTCGACCAGCCCCAGCATTTT. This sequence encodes CASSVHGQVDQPQHF. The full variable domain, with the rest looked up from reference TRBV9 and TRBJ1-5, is DSGVTQTPKHLITATGQRVTLRCSPRSGDLSVYWYQQSLDQGLQFLIQYYNGEERAKGNILERFSAQQFPDLHSELNLSSLELGDSALYFCASSVHGQVDQPQHFGDGTRLSIL.

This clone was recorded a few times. CDR3 nucleotide sequence: TGTGCCTGGGACAGACCGAACACTGAAGCTTTCTTT. Translated: CAWDRPNTEAFF. V usage is TRBV30 and J usage is TRBJ1-1; maybe TRBD1 (5 bases). The V and J ends lost 5 bases and 1 base respectively, with 8 bases between them. From germline, CDR1 is GTSNPN and CDR2 SVGIG (reference sequence). This CDR3 comprises 12 residues. The full variable domain, completed using reference TRBV30 and TRBJ1-1, is SQTIHQWPATLVQPVGSPLSLECTVEGTSNPNLYWYRQAAGRGLQLLFYSVGIGQISSEVPQNLSASRPQDRQFILSSKKLLLSDSGFYLCAWDRPNTEAFFGQGTRLTVV.

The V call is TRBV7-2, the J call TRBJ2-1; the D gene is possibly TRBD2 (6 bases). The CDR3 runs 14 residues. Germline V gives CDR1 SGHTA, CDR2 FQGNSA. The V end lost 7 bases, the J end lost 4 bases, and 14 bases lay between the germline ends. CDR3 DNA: TGTGCCAGCAAGATGGGGGGTTTGTACAATGAGCAGTTCTTC. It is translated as CASKMGGLYNEQFF.

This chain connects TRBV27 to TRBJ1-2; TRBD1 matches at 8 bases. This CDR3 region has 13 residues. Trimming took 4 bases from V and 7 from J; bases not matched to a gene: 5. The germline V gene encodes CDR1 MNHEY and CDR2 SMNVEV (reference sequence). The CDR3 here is CASSSSRGLGYTF. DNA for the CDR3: TGTGCCAGCAGTTCCTCCAGGGGGCTTGGCTACACCTTC.

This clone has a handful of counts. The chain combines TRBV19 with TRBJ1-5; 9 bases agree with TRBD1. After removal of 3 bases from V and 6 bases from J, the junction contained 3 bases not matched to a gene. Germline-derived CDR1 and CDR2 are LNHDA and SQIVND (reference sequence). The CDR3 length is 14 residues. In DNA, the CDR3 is TGTGCCAGTAGTATGGGACAGGGAGGTCAGCCCCAGCATTTT. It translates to CASSMGQGGQPQHF.

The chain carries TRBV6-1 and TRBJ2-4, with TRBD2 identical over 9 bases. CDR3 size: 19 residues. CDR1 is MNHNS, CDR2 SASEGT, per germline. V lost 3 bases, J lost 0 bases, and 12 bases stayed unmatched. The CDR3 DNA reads TGTGCCAGCAGTGACCTGATAGCGGGGGCCCTTCTAGCCAAAAACATTCAGTACTTC. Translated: CASSDLIAGALLAKNIQYF.

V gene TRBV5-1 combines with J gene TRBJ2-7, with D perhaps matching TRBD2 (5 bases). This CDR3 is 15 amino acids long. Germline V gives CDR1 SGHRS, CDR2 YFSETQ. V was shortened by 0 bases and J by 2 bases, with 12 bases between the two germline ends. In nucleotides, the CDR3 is TGCGCCAGCAGCTTGGACGGACTCAACACCTACGAGCAGTACTTC. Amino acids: CASSLDGLNTYEQYF.

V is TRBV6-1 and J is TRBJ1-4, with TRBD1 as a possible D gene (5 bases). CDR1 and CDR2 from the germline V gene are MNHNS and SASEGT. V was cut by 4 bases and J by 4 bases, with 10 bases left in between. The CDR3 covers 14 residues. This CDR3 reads CASSVGGNNEKLFF. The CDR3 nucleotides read TGTGCCAGCAGTGTCGGGGGTAATAATGAAAAACTGTTTTTT.

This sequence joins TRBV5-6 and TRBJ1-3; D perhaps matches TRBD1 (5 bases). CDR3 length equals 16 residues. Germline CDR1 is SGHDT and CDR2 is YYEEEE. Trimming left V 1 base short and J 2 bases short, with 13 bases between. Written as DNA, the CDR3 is TGTGCCAGCAGCTTGATAGGGGCGAGAGCTGGAAACACCATATATTTT. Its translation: CASSLIGARAGNTIYF.

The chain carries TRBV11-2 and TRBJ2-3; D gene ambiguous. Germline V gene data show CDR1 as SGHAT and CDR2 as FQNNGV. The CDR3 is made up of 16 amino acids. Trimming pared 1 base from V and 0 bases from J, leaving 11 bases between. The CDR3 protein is CASSLGFTSSTDTQYF. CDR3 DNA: TGTGCCAGCAGCTTAGGGTTCACATCTAGCACAGATACGCAGTATTTT.

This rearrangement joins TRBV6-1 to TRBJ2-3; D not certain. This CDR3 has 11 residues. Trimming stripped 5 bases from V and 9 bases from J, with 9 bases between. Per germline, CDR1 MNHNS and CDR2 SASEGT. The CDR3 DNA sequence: TGTGCCAGCAGTTACGGTGTAACGCAGTATTTT. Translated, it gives CASSYGVTQYF.

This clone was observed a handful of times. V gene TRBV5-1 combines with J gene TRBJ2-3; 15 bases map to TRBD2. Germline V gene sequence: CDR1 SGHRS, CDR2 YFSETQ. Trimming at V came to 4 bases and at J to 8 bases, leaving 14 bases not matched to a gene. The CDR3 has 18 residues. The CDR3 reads CASSAGLAGGPGGGTQYF. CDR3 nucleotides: TGCGCCAGCAGCGCGGGACTAGCGGGGGGCCCCGGGGGAGGTACGCAGTATTTT.

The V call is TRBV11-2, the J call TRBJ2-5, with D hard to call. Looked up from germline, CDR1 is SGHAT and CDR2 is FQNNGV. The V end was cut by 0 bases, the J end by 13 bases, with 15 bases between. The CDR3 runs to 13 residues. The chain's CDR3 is CASSLEIRQESYF. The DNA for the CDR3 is TGTGCCAGCAGCTTAGAGATTCGCCAAGAGTCGTACTTC.

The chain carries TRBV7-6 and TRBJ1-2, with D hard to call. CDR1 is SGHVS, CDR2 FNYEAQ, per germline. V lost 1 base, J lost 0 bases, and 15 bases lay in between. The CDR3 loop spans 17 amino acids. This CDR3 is CASSLVPSCVTNYGYTF. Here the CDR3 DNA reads TGTGCCAGCAGCTTAGTCCCGTCTTGCGTTACTAACTATGGCTACACCTTC.

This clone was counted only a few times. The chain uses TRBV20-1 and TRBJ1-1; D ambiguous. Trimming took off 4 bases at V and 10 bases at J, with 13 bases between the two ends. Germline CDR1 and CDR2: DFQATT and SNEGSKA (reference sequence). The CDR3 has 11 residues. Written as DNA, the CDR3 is TGCAGTGCTACCGTCCAGAGAGGAGCTTTCTTT. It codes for CSATVQRGAFF.